The TCR beta chain under discussion was sequenced for a study of T cells of healthy individuals. Trimming removed 0 bases from V and 4 bases from J; junction bases left unmatched: 9. Looked up from germline, CDR1 is MNHNY and CDR2 is SVGAGI (reference sequence). The CDR3 loop spans 17 amino acids. This clonotype was counted only a few times. TCRdb independently ran MiXCR on the 5' RACE reads; one entry per CDR3 protein. The sample holds tens of thousands of distinct CDR3 sequences, under 20% seen once. The chain employs TRBV6-6 and TRBJ1-5; 7 positions match TRBD1. The source is a human donor in good health. The CDR3 sequence: CASSYSKGQGENQPQHF. The CDR3 DNA is TGTGCCAGCAGTTACTCGAAAGGCCAGGGGGAGAATCAGCCCCAGCATTTT.